A selection of T cell receptor beta chains follows, all from one sample in a study of blood T cell repertoires in COVID-19. Some clones are missing from TCRdb's copy, which holds only in-frame ones; the method was immunoSEQ multiplex PCR. The sample carries approximately 210,000 clones, about 95% recorded once. Sequencing was done on a sample of peripheral blood. These receptors were taken from a man in his thirties or forties with COVID-19, enrolled during active disease. The CDR3 runs from the conserved cysteine through the conserved F or W. D genes are given only for firm matches. Expanded clones get a size class; other rows say once, few or many, or leave the size out.

J gene,V gene,clone size,D gene,CDR3 DNA,CDR3 protein
TRBJ2-1,TRBV3-1/TRBV3-2,few,TRBD2,TGTGCCAGCAGCCGAACTAGCGGGGGGTCCGCCTACAATGAGCAGTTCTTC,CASSRTSGGSAYNEQFF
TRBJ2-7,TRBV6-1,once,-,TGTGCCAGCAGTGACAGCTACGAGCAGTACTTC,CASSDSYEQYF
TRBJ1-1,TRBV6-5,-,-,TGTGCCAGCAGTTACGAAGCGAGGAACACTGAAGCTTTCTTT,CASSYEARNTEAFF
TRBJ1-2,TRBV27,-,TRBD1,TGTGCCAGCAAGGACAGGGGCTATGGCTACACCTTC,CASKDRGYGYTF
TRBJ2-5,TRBV9,-,TRBD1,TGTGCCAGCAGCCGTACCCCGGGACAGGCGAAAGAGACCCAGTACTTC,CASSRTPGQAKETQYF
TRBJ1-2,TRBV6-5,-,-,TGTGCCAGCAGTTACGAGGGTTCCTATGGCTACACCTTC,CASSYEGSYGYTF
TRBJ2-7,TRBV4-1,-,-,TGCGCCAGCAGCCGAGAGACGCGGGGCCCTGGAGAGCAGTACTTC,CASSRETRGPGEQYF
TRBJ2-3,TRBV5-1,-,TRBD2,TGCGCCAGCAGCTTGGTTGCGGGGGGCCGTGGAGATACGCAGTATTTT,CASSLVAGGRGDTQYF
TRBJ2-1,TRBV19,-,TRBD1,TGTGCCAGTAGGCCTCCGGGACAGATAAACAATGAGCAGTTCTTC,CASRPPGQINNEQFF
TRBJ1-2,TRBV2,-,TRBD1,TGTGCCAGCAGATTACAGGGGAGTCACTATGGCTACACCTTC,CASRLQGSHYGYTF
TRBJ2-5,TRBV24-1,-,-,TGTGCCACCAGTGATTCGGGGGATTGGGAGACCCAGTACTTC,CATSDSGDWETQYF
TRBJ1-5,TRBV4-1,-,TRBD1,TGCGCCAGCAGCTGGGGACAGGTGGGCCAGCCCCAGCATTTT,CASSWGQVGQPQHF
TRBJ1-2,TRBV6-5,once,-,TGTGCCAGCAGTTACTCGCGGACAGACTATGGCTACACCTTC,CASSYSRTDYGYTF
TRBJ2-5,TRBV7-2,-,-,TGTGCCAGCAGCCCCGAACTAGCAGCCGGGACCCAGTACTTC,CASSPELAAGTQYF
TRBJ1-2,TRBV27,-,-,TGTGCCAGCAGAACTACGGGGGGAAGGGAGTACTATGGCTACACCTTC,CASRTTGGREYYGYTF
TRBJ1-4,TRBV6-4,once,-,TGTGCCAGCAGGGACCAGACACCCGCAACTAATGAAAAACTGTTTTTT,CASRDQTPATNEKLFF
TRBJ2-3,TRBV11-3,-,-,TGTGCCAGCAGCCAGAGTCCGACAATCACAGATACGCAGTATTTT,CASSQSPTITDTQYF
TRBJ2-7,TRBV4-1,-,TRBD1,TGCGCCAGCAGCCAAGCCGCCCTACAGGGGGCCTACGAGCAGTACTTC,CASSQAALQGAYEQYF
TRBJ1-4,TRBV5-1,-,-,TGCGCCAGCAGCGCCCCAAGCAGGGAAACAAATACAACTAATGAAAAACTGTTTTTT,CASSAPSRETNTTNEKLFF
TRBJ2-1,TRBV2,-,TRBD2,TGTGCCAACGGGGGGGTTTACAATGAGCAGTTCTTC,CANGGVYNEQFF
TRBJ1-6,TRBV9,-,-,TGTGCCAGCAGCGGGGGAGGGTGGGAATCACCCCTCCACTTT,CASSGGGWESPLHF
TRBJ1-2,TRBV27,-,TRBD1,TGTGCCAGCAGTCCGGGACAGGCATGGCCGGACTATGGCTACACCTTC,CASSPGQAWPDYGYTF
TRBJ1-2,TRBV5-4,-,TRBD1,TGTGCCAGCAGCTTGGCAGGGGGCGCATCTCCCTATGGCTACACCTTC,CASSLAGGASPYGYTF
TRBJ2-7,TRBV9,few,-,TGTGCCAGCAGCGCGGGACTTAGCTCCTACGAGCAGTACTTC,CASSAGLSSYEQYF
TRBJ1-6,TRBV7-6,-,-,TGTGCCAGCAGCCTCCGAGGGGGACGAGGCTCCTATAATTCACCCCTCCACTTT,CASSLRGGRGSYNSPLHF
TRBJ2-1,TRBV11-3,-,-,TGTGCCAGCAGCTTTGGGCAGGTAGACAATGAGCAGTTCTTC,CASSFGQVDNEQFF
TRBJ2-3,TRBV4-1,-,TRBD2,TGCGCCAGCAGCCGTCAACTAGCGGGGGACACAGATACGCAGTATTTT,CASSRQLAGDTDTQYF
TRBJ1-6,TRBV10-3,-,-,TGTGCCATCACATACAGTGATAATTCACCCCTCCACTTT,CAITYSDNSPLHF
TRBJ2-1,TRBV12-2,-,-,TGTGCAAGTCCCGATATCATGGACAGGGGGCCAGGGCATGAGCAGTTCTTC,CASPDIMDRGPGHEQFF
TRBJ2-3,TRBV12-3/TRBV12-4,-,-,TGTGCCATATCGGGGATTCCAGATACGCAGTATTTT,CAISGIPDTQYF
TRBJ2-2,TRBV5-4,-,-,TGTGCCAGCAGCCCATACCCCGACTTGAACACCGGGGAGCTGTTTTTT,CASSPYPDLNTGELFF
TRBJ2-4,TRBV7-9,-,-,TGTGCCAGCAGACGCGGGGATGCCAAAAACATTCAGTACTTC,CASRRGDAKNIQYF
TRBJ1-4,TRBV4-1,-,-,TGCGCCAGCAGCCCCTTGAGGGCGACCTCGCCCATCGAGGGAAAACTGTTTTTT,CASSPLRATSPIEGKLFF
TRBJ1-2,TRBV6-4,-,-,TGTGCCAGCTCACCCCAGCCGGCGGGAGGCTACACCTTC,CASSPQPAGGYTF
TRBJ1-2,TRBV4-2,-,TRBD1,TGTGCCAGCAGCCCGACAGGGGGCGACGGCTACACCTTC,CASSPTGGDGYTF
TRBJ1-2,TRBV20-1,-,-,TGCAGTGCTAGTTCAGGGTCCTTCAACTATGGCTACACCTTC,CSASSGSFNYGYTF
TRBJ1-5,TRBV5-6,-,-,TGTGCCAGCAGCTTGGGGCAGGTCCCGGGATACCAGCCCCAGCATTTT,CASSLGQVPGYQPQHF
TRBJ2-2,TRBV7-9,once,TRBD2,TGTGCCAGCAGCACGACGAGCGGGGGGGCGCACACCGGGGAGCTGTTTTTT,CASSTTSGGAHTGELFF